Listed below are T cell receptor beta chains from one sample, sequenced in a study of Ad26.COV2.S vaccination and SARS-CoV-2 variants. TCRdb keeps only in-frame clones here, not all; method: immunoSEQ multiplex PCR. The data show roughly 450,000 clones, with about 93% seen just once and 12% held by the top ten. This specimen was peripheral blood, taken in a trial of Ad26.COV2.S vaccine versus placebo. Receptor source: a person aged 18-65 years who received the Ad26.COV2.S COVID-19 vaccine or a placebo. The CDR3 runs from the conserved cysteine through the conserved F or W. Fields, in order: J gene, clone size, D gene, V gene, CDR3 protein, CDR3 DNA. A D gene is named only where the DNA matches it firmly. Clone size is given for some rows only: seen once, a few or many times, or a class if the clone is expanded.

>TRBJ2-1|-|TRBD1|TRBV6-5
CASSYRTGTYNEQFF
TGTGCCAGCAGTTACAGGACAGGGACATACAATGAGCAGTTCTTC
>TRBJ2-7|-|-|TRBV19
CASSTGSAFYEQYF
TGTGCCAGTAGTACCGGCAGCGCTTTCTACGAGCAGTACTTC
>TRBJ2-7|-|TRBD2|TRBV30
CAWIRTSGRLFTYEQYF
TGTGCCTGGATTCGGACTAGCGGGAGGTTATTTACCTACGAGCAGTACTTC
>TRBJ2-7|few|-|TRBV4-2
CASSQDLHEQYF
TGTGCCAGCAGCCAAGATCTCCACGAGCAGTACTTC
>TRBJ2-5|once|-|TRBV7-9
CASSLHLFGFQETQYF
TGTGCCAGCAGCTTACACCTCTTCGGATTCCAAGAGACCCAGTACTTC
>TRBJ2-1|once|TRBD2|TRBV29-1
CSVDRTSNEQFF
TGCAGCGTTGATCGGACTAGCAATGAGCAGTTCTTC
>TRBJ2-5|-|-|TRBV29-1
CSVGAGVQETQYF
TGCAGCGTGGGGGCTGGGGTCCAAGAGACCCAGTACTTC
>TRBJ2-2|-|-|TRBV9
CASSVGTPGTGELFF
TGTGCCAGCAGCGTAGGCACACCGGGCACCGGGGAGCTGTTTTTT
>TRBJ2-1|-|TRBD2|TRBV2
CASSGSGTSSYRDNEQFF
TGTGCCAGCAGTGGTTCCGGGACTAGCAGCTATAGAGACAATGAGCAGTTCTTC
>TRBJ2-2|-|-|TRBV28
CASSLWDTGELFF
TGTGCCAGCAGTTTATGGGACACCGGGGAGCTGTTTTTT
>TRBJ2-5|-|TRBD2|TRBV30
CAWRMGGRETQYF
TGTGCCTGGAGGATGGGGGGGAGAGAGACCCAGTACTTC
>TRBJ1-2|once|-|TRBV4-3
CASSQDRIYGYTF
TGCGCCAGCAGCCAAGACCGGATCTATGGCTACACCTTC
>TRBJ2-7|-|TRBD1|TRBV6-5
CASIGTGGHEQYF
TGTGCCAGCATTGGGACAGGGGGGCACGAGCAGTACTTC
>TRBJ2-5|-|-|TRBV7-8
CASSAVLGETQYF
TGTGCCAGCAGCGCGGTACTAGGAGAGACCCAGTACTTC
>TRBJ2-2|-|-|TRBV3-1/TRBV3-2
CASSQAVARYGELFF
TGTGCCAGCAGCCAGGCGGTAGCCCGCTACGGGGAGCTGTTTTTT
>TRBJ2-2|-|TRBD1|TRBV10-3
CAIRPSTGAAGELFF
TGTGCCATCAGACCCTCTACAGGGGCGGCCGGGGAGCTGTTTTTT
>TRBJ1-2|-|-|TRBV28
CASSPQIYGYTF
TGTGCCAGCAGTCCCCAGATCTATGGCTACACCTTC
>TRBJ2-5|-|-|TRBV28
CASSSRLIIPGPSRETQYF
TGTGCCAGCAGTTCGAGATTAATTATTCCGGGACCTTCTCGGGAGACCCAGTACTTC
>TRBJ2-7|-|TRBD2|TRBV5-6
CASSFIAGGLYEQYF
TGTGCCAGCAGCTTTATAGCGGGAGGGCTCTACGAGCAGTACTTC
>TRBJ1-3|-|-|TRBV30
CAWSAPNTIYF
TGTGCCTGGAGTGCACCAAACACCATATATTTT
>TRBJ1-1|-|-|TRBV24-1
CATSVGGKNEAFF
TGTGCCACCAGTGTTGGGGGTAAGAATGAAGCTTTCTTT
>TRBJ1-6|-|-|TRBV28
CASSLDGSYSPLHF
TGTGCCAGCAGTTTAGACGGAAGCTATTCACCCCTCCACTTT
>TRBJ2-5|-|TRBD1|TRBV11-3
CASSLGGTGGVLETQYF
TGTGCCAGCAGCTTAGGAGGGACAGGGGGCGTTTTGGAGACCCAGTACTTC
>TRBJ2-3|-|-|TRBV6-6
CASRGPLVPDTQYF
TGTGCCAGCAGGGGACCCTTAGTCCCAGATACGCAGTATTTT
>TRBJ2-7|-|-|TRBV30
CAWGAYEQYF
TGTGCCTGGGGGGCTTACGAGCAGTACTTC
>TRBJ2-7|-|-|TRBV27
CASSLSNQGGPYEQYF
TGTGCCAGCAGTTTATCGAACCAGGGGGGTCCCTACGAGCAGTACTTC
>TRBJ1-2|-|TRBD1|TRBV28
CASSLSLGGPLYGYTF
TGTGCCAGCAGTCTCTCCTTAGGGGGCCCACTCTATGGCTACACCTTC
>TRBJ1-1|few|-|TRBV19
CASSIEGVNTEAFF
TGTGCCAGTAGTATAGAAGGGGTGAACACTGAAGCTTTCTTT
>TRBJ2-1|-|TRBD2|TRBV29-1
CSLHPTSGSIYEQFF
TGCAGCCTCCATCCCACTAGCGGGAGTATCTATGAGCAGTTCTTC
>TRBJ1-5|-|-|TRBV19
CASSIGGQNSNQPQHF
TGTGCCAGTAGTATAGGCGGACAGAATAGCAATCAGCCCCAGCATTTT
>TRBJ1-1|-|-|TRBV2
CASNSQGTPEAFF
TGTGCCAGCAATTCACAGGGAACACCTGAAGCTTTCTTT
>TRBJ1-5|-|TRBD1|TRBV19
CASSVTGAGNQPQHF
TGTGCCAGTAGTGTGACAGGGGCGGGCAATCAGCCCCAGCATTTT
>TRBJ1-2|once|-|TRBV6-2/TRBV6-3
CASSYSGGPYGYTF
TGTGCCAGCAGTTACTCGGGAGGGCCCTATGGCTACACCTTC
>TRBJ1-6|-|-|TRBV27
CASSRDSPGNSPLHF
TGTGCCAGCAGTAGGGACTCCCCGGGCAATTCACCCCTCCACTTT
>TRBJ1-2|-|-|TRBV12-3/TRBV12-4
CASRLKGGYTF
TGTGCCAGCCGTCTAAAAGGCGGCTACACCTTC
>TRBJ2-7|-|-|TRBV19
CASSIVEQGEQYF
TGTGCCAGTAGTATAGTAGAACAGGGCGAGCAGTACTTC
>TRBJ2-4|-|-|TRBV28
CASSPSGARVAKNIQYF
TGTGCCAGCAGTCCCTCCGGGGCCCGGGTAGCCAAAAACATTCAGTACTTC
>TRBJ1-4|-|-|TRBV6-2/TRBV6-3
CASSYGKIEKLFF
TGTGCCAGCAGTTACGGAAAGATTGAAAAACTGTTTTTT
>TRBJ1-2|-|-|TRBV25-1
CASSERWDYGYTF
TGTGCCAGCAGTGAACGGTGGGACTATGGCTACACCTTC
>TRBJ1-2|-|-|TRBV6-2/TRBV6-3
CASSYRVPNYGYTF
TGTGCCAGCAGTTACAGGGTTCCTAACTATGGCTACACCTTC